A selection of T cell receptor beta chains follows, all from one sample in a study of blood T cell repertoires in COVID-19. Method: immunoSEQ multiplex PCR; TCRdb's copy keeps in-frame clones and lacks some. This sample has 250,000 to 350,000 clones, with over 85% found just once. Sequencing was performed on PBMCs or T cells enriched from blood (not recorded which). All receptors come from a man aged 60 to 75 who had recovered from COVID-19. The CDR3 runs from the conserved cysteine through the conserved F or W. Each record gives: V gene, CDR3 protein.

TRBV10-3 CAISESSTLSGRTGELFF
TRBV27 CASRGGVRSYNEQFF
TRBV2 CASRTGGRYGYTF
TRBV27 CASSKWATGAQTEAFF
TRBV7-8 CASSQGQGGFDYGYTF
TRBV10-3 CAISPGVGTDTQYF
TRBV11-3 CASSPGRQGAYEQYF
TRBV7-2 CASRGGIAGAYEQFF
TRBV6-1 CASSDSTGSGNTIYF
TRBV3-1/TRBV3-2 CASSTVGAPHYTDTQYF
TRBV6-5 CASSSTSSGNQPQHF
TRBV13 CASRSGGQGYGYTF
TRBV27 CASSLRGLRAGELFF
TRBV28 CASSLFGVSGANVLTF
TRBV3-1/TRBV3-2 CASSPRLAGDIEQYF
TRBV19 CASSIPRTGPYGYTF
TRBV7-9 CASSSIGLAANTGELFF
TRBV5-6 CASSRQGIDTGELFF
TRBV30 CAWSTGLITPLHF
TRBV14 CASSRRIGTGLNGYTF
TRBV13 CASSIGQAGTNEKLFF
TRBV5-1 CASSLGAAGYEQYF
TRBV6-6 CASSPTGQGKMNQPQHF
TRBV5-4 CASTLGTDTQYF
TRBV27 CASSLYNTLNTEAFF
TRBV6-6 CASSFGTSYEQYF
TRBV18 CASSAAGANTEAFF